In its sample, the clone carrying this T cell receptor (beta chain) was seen a few times. Its antigen is still unknown. Trimming took 4 bases from V and 8 from J, leaving 14 bases between them. The CDR3 spans 13 residues. Per germline, CDR1 ENHRY and CDR2 SYGVKD. The data were taken from a study of T cell responses to AZD1222 COVID-19 vaccine. Whole-study findings and limits: Researchers report vaccine-associated CD4 TCRs spanning spike, with dominance at 160-218 and 743-854. Clonal diversity may have been underestimated in mostly white British donors. Nearly half of the spike-specific TCRs reportedly recognize variant regions that carry no mutations.

Libraries were prepared by immunoSEQ multiplex PCR; TCRdb keeps only in-frame clonotypes and omits some of them. Here the sample spans approximately 180,000 clones, 90% to 95% being singletons. Here the sequenced sample was peripheral blood, taken 28 days after the second dose of the MenACWY control vaccine. The clonotype comes from an adult who received the MenACWY meningococcal vaccine as a control. This chain joins TRBV10-3 and TRBJ1-1; tentative D call: TRBD1 (6 bases). The CDR3 DNA reads as TGTGCCATCAGTGTGGAACAGGGATGGGAAGCTTTCTTT. This gives the protein CAISVEQGWEAFF.